Listed below are T cell receptor beta chains from one sample, sequenced in a study of CD8 T cells in Susac syndrome. TCRdb re-called the immunoSEQ multiplex PCR reads through MiXCR, storing one row per CDR3 protein. The sample carries tens of thousands of distinct CDR3 sequences, over 85% recorded once. Sequenced input: CD8+ T cells from PBMCs. These receptors came from a human donor in good health. Both conserved end residues are part of each CDR3. D genes are given only for firm matches. Where a row states a size, it is once, few, many or the class of an expanded clone; other rows omit it.

once,.,TRBJ2-7,TRBV11-2,CASGVVAQNYEQYF,TGTGCCAGCGGGGTGGTCGCGCAGAACTACGAGCAGTACTTC
.,TRBD1,TRBJ2-2,TRBV29-1,CSVGGQGATGELFF,TGCAGCGTTGGGGGACAGGGTGCCACCGGGGAGCTGTTTTTT
.,TRBD2,TRBJ2-7,TRBV18,CASSPPIQPPGGEQYF,TGTGCCAGCTCACCACCGATCCAGCCGCCCGGGGGGGAGCAGTACTTC
.,.,TRBJ1-2,TRBV29-1,CSVESQGNYGYTF,TGCAGCGTTGAATCCCAGGGGAACTATGGCTACACCTTC
.,.,TRBJ2-1,TRBV15,CATSGSVYNEQFF,TGTGCCACCAGCGGGAGCGTTTACAATGAGCAGTTCTTC
.,TRBD1,TRBJ1-5,TRBV28,CASSPRGLGQPQHF,TGTGCCAGCAGTCCCAGGGGGCTTGGTCAGCCCCAGCATTTT
.,.,TRBJ2-2,TRBV3-1,CASSQAPTRPGELFF,TGTGCCAGCAGCCAAGCCCCGACTAGACCCGGGGAGCTGTTTTTT
.,.,TRBJ2-7,TRBV6-5,CATSQLGSGGYEQYF,TGTGCCACCTCGCAACTAGGATCTGGAGGATACGAGCAGTACTTC
.,.,TRBJ1-1,TRBV6-2/TRBV6-3,CASSTWYPEAFF,TGTGCCAGCAGTACCTGGTACCCTGAAGCTTTCTTT
.,.,TRBJ2-1,TRBV5-1,CASSQSNPYYNEQFF,TGCGCCAGCAGCCAAAGTAACCCGTACTACAATGAGCAGTTCTTC
once,.,TRBJ2-1,TRBV27,CASSPSVRAYNEQFF,TGTGCCAGCAGTCCCTCCGTGCGGGCCTACAATGAGCAGTTCTTC
.,.,TRBJ1-5,TRBV6-6,CASTPTGIWQPQHF,TGTGCCAGCACTCCTACAGGGATTTGGCAGCCCCAGCATTTT
.,TRBD2,TRBJ2-2,TRBV7-6,CASSPTTSGSHPGELFF,TGTGCCAGCAGCCCCACGACTAGCGGGAGTCACCCCGGGGAGCTGTTTTTT
once,.,TRBJ1-4,TRBV7-9,CASHASNEKLFF,TGTGCCAGCCATGCCTCTAATGAAAAACTGTTTTTT
once,.,TRBJ1-6,TRBV7-2,CASSLDTYNSPLHF,TGTGCCAGCAGCTTGGACACGTATAATTCACCCCTCCACTTT
.,.,TRBJ2-7,TRBV27,CASLSLSLGYEQYF,TGTGCCAGCCTTTCCCTTTCATTGGGTTACGAGCAGTACTTC